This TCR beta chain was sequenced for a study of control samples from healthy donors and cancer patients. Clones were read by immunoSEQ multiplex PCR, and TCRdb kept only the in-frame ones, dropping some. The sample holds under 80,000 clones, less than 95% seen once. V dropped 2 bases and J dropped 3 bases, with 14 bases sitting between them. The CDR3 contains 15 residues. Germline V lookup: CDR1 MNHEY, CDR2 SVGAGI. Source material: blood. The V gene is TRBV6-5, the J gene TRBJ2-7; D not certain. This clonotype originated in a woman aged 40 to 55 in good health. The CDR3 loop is CASSYGYRRIYEQYF. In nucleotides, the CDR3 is TGTGCCAGCAGTTACGGTTACCGAAGGATCTACGAGCAGTACTTC.